The rows below give T cell receptor beta chains drawn from one sample of a study of blood T cells in healthy people across ages. TCRdb analysed the 5' RACE reads with MiXCR anew, one entry per CDR3 protein. The data show around 1,500,000 distinct CDR3 sequences, under 30% seen once. Sample: blood. The receptors originated from a woman aged 30 to 39 in good health. Each CDR3 is given with its conserved first and last residue.

j_gene,v_gene,CDR3aa
TRBJ2-3,TRBV11-2,CASSPWTATDTQYF
TRBJ2-3,TRBV5-1,CASSWKTSSGTDTQYF
TRBJ1-2,TRBV7-9,CASSLGQAGYYGYTF
TRBJ2-1,TRBV5-1,CASSLKLAGGTVYNEQFF
TRBJ2-1,TRBV18,CASSLLMAGGSYNEQFF
TRBJ2-1,TRBV12-3/TRBV12-4,CTSSRDWKYNEQFF
TRBJ2-1,TRBV20-1,CSALLGGRINEQFF
TRBJ1-1,TRBV5-6,CASSWGWGEMNTEAFF
TRBJ2-5,TRBV19,CASSIDLWGNQETQYF
TRBJ2-3,TRBV11-2,CASRQRSGTDTQDF
TRBJ2-4,TRBV15,CATRLRASGSIYIQYF
TRBJ1-1,TRBV6-1,CASIPGTGGRIRDTEAFF
TRBJ2-1,TRBV3-1,CASSQVIATSTVQFF
TRBJ2-1,TRBV27,CASSLVGLTKDNEQFF
TRBJ1-1,TRBV28,CASSFAGLSTEAFF
TRBJ2-5,TRBV5-6,CASSFLRWEQETQYF
TRBJ2-1,TRBV20-1,CSAVPTAPGRAFNEQFF
TRBJ2-3,TRBV30,CAWRERGGPADTQYF
TRBJ2-4,TRBV6-6,CASSNGAKNIQYF
TRBJ2-1,TRBV12-3/TRBV12-4,CASSKTSGRGNEQFF
TRBJ2-7,TRBV12-5,CASGLVMGQVPYEQYF
.,TRBV12-3/TRBV12-4,CASTKRGDPETQYF
TRBJ2-1,TRBV3-1,CASSQEFPGGNNEQFF
TRBJ2-5,TRBV7-9,CASSHPRDSQETQYF
TRBJ2-5,TRBV28,CASAPVSRRETQYF
TRBJ1-4,TRBV6-5,CASSFTGKNEKLFF
TRBJ2-5,TRBV7-3,CASSLLGSPRETQYF
TRBJ2-3,TRBV6-5,CASTTPLFTSTDTQYF
TRBJ1-1,TRBV5-1,CASSSDRVAAFF
TRBJ2-7,TRBV20-1,CSATGGSSGGLNYEQYF
TRBJ2-5,TRBV12-3/TRBV12-4,CASRWGQQETQYF
TRBJ2-7,TRBV28,CASSLGPSGGAEQYF
TRBJ2-7,TRBV4-3,CAGSQDRNVDGQYF
TRBJ2-1,TRBV6-5,CASSYGGAINEQFF
TRBJ1-1,TRBV5-5,CASTGLTGNTEAFF
TRBJ1-2,TRBV7-2,CASSLDRTLLYGYTF
TRBJ1-1,TRBV12-3/TRBV12-4,CASSSPWGKKGTEAFF
TRBJ1-2,TRBV6-6,CASSDGGVGSYGYTF
TRBJ2-7,TRBV28,CASKSARQNEQYF
.,TRBV28,CAGSDRGLPYEQYF
TRBJ1-2,TRBV5-1,CASSLDTGVYGYTF
TRBJ2-5,TRBV5-1,CASSARQGRETQYF
TRBJ1-3,TRBV18,CASSPGASGNTIYF
TRBJ2-1,TRBV7-9,CASSQLRGLSYNEQFF
TRBJ2-4,TRBV5-4,CASSAGLPEGNIQYF
.,TRBV12-3/TRBV12-4,CASSLVSGRHEQYF
TRBJ2-7,TRBV20-1,CSVPNPGQSSYEQYF
TRBJ1-2,TRBV3-1,CASSHETAANYGYTF
TRBJ2-3,TRBV12-3/TRBV12-4,CASSDRTGDSTDTQYF
TRBJ2-4,TRBV28,CASSSVPTTGGIQYF
TRBJ1-6,TRBV28,CASIRDGNSPLHF
TRBJ1-5,TRBV27,CASRRRTGTGGNQPQHF